What follows is one T cell receptor (beta chain) and its context. Its antigen is not identified. The CDR3 is made up of 14 amino acids. V lost 0 bases, J lost 4 bases, and 7 bases lay in between. Germline assignment: CDR1 SGHRS and CDR2 YFSETQ. Some clones are missing from TCRdb's copy, which holds only in-frame ones; the method was immunoSEQ multiplex PCR. The profile shows 85,000 to 120,000 clones, about 85% of them singletons. The data are from a study of cytomegalovirus exposure and HLA in healthy donors. Study results and caveats: For most TCR sequences rarity was the rule, although some public TCRs occurred in many donors.

Sequencing was performed on PBMCs. J is TRBJ1-4 and V is TRBV5-1; possible D gene TRBD1, 5 bases. This TCR derives from a woman between 18 and 29 years old in good health and CMV-seropositive. The CDR3 here is CASSLAGNNEKLFF. The CDR3 bases are TGCGCCAGCAGCTTGGCAGGGAATAATGAAAAACTGTTTTTT.